The 3 T cell receptor beta chains in this list originate from one sample, sequenced in a study of molecular identifiers for immune sequencing clone quantification (dated by TCRdb to the late 2010s). Preparation of the library involved PCR. Sequencing was carried out with a NextSeq 500. The public reads were reprocessed in TCRdb via fastp at Q25 and MiXCR, keeping in-frame beta chains. One record per CDR3 amino acid sequence lists the most common genes and DNA. The sample table contains a few hundred thousand distinct CDR3 sequences; only one count was recorded for about 25% of them. The ten largest clones capture 0.7% to 0.9% of the sample. Material for sequencing was naive CD8+ T cells from blood, with Jurkat cell RNA spiked in. The cell subset or site label corresponds to: FACS-sorted CD8+CD4-CCR7+CD45RA+ naive T cells. The receptors stem from a human donor in good health. Some libraries in this study had Jurkat cell RNA spiked in.

As for this clonotype: One end of the junction fails to match germline, which may point to a read error. The rearrangement joins TRBV30 to TRBJ2-1; D might be TRBD1 (7 bases). The CDR3 runs 16 residues. The germline CDR1 and CDR2 sequences are GTSNPN and SVGIG (reference sequence). The DNA for the CDR3 is TGTGCCTGGGGTGTACTCGGCAGGGGGGCCTACAATGAGCAGTTCTTC. Amino acid sequence: CAWGVLGRGAYNEQFF. The full variable domain, with the rest looked up from reference TRBV30 and TRBJ2-1, is SQTIHQWPATLVQPVGSPLSLECTVEGTSNPNLYWYRQAAGRGLQLLFYSVGIGQISSEVPQNLSASRPQDRQFILSSKKLLLSDSGFYLCAWGVLGRGAYNEQFFGPGTRLTVL.

Many counts were recorded for this clonotype. This chain links TRBV4-1 with TRBJ2-7, with D possibly TRBD1 on 6 matching bases. The CDR3 runs 16 residues. Germline loops: CDR1 MGHRA, CDR2 YSYEKL. Trimming took off 0 bases at V and 5 bases at J, with 17 bases between the two ends. Here the CDR3 reads CASSQDRGQGFHEQYF. The CDR3 DNA follows: TGCGCCAGCAGCCAAGATCGGGGCCAGGGGTTCCACGAGCAGTACTTC.

Notes on this clonotype: A read error is possible here, since a much larger clone lies one base away. Lacking the conserved final phenylalanine or tryptophan, this CDR3 likely reflects a read error. This rearrangement joins TRBV5-1 to TRBJ2-3, with D unclear. Trimming took off 0 bases at V and 0 bases at J, with 5 bases between the two ends. CDR1 SGHRS and CDR2 YFSETQ come from the germline V gene. The CDR3 has 14 amino acids. CDR3 nucleotide sequence: TGCGCCAGCAGCTTGGAAGTGAGCACAGATACGCAGTATCTT. Its translation is CASSLEVSTDTQYL.